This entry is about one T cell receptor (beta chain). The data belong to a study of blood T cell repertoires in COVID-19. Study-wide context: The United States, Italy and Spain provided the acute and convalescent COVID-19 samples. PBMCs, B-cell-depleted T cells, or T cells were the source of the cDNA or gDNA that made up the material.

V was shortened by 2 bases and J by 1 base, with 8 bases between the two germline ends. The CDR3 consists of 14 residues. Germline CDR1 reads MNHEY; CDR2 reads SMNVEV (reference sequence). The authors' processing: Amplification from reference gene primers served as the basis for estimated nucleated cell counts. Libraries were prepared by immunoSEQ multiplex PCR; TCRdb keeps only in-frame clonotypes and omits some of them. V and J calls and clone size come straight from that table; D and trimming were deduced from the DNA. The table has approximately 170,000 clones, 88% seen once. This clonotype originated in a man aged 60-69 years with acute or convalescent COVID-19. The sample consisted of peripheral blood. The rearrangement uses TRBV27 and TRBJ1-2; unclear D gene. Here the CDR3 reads CASSLHPGNYGYTF. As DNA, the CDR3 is TGTGCCAGCAGTTTACATCCGGGTAACTATGGCTACACCTTC.